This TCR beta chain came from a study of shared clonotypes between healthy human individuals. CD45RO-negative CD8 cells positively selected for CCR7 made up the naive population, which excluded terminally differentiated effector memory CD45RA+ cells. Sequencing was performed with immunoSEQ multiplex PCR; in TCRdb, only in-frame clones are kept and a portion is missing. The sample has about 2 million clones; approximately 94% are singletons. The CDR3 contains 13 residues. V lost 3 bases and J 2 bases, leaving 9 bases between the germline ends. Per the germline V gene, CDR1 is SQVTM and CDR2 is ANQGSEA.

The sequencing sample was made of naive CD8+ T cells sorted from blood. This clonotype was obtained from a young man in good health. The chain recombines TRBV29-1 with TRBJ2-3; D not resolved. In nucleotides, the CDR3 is TGCAGCGTTGATACGGAGAACACAGATACGCAGTATTTT. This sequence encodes CSVDTENTDTQYF.